This T cell receptor beta chain stems from a study of STAT5B mutations in CD4+ large granular lymphocyte leukemia (dated by TCRdb to 2021 to 2024). Describing the broader study: Among the healthy controls, the CDR3 'QG' motif was associated with a particular HLA allele. The study compared the TCRbeta repertoires of patients with CD4+ T-cell large granular lymphocyte leukemia against those of healthy blood donors. Flow cytometry performed on FACSCanto II or FACSVerse showed that the purified fractions had more than 95% purity among lymphocytes. The research as a whole found: Each patient's main leukemic clonotypes were private, but approximately 25% of these clonotypes showed up at low frequency in the non-leukemic repertoires of other patients. Enrichment of TRBV06-family usage was observed among the top patient clones (8/27) relative to healthy controls (2/35). The data were not HLA-matched, and the higher clonality in CD4+ T-LGLL than in CD8+ T-LGLL could be due to the relatively small sample size. Compared with healthy CD4+ repertoires, CD4-sorted patient repertoires appeared more clonal, and this difference remained even after the putative leukemic clones were removed.

TCRbeta rearrangements were sequenced from genomic DNA using the immunoSEQ assay at survey resolution. The published analysis was carried out like this. A lowest detectable productive clonotype frequency of 2.59 x 10-5 was observed in the TCR sequencing data. Only productive TCRbeta rearrangements, defined as complete and in-frame sequences, were included in the analyses. Clonality for each sample was calculated as Simpson clonality in the immunoSEQ Analyzer version 3.0. Clones were categorized by frequency as very rare, small, medium, large (1-20%) or hyperexpanded (>20%). Generation probabilities were estimated with OLGA 1.2.3, V-gene circos plots were made with VDJtools, specificities were searched in VDJdb, and CDR3 motifs were identified with GLIPH. TCRdb stores this immuneACCESS table with in-frame sequences only. Part of the clones is absent; in the studies checked, under half of the shortfall reflects unresolved V genes, and no reason is known for the rest. The D gene and trimming were derived from the DNA, and the V and J assignments and clone size from that table. The sample yields 35,000 to 45,000 clones; around 86% were counted once. The top ten hold about 3% of the sample.

This clone was detected only once. Which antigen it targets is not known. Nothing much larger sits one base from this clone, and base qualities are not available. The healthy control group was made up of 40 or so blood donors, and the Finnish Red Cross blood service supplied their buffy coats. All TCR-sequenced material derived from peripheral blood: patient blood samples and healthy donor buffy coats. Ficoll-Hypaque gradient centrifugation was used to isolate peripheral blood mononuclear cells. CD4+ cells were purified magnetically from the buffy coats of healthy controls. Genomic DNA was extracted using the Gentra Puregene Cell and Tissue kit, and a Qubit 2.0 fluorometer was used to quantify it. Based on the germline V gene, the CDR1 and CDR2 sequences are MNHNS and SASEGT. V loses 6 bases of germline sequence and J loses 5 bases, and the interval between the two ends is 13 bases. Measured from the cysteine to the phenylalanine, the CDR3 is 13 residues long. Only the CDR3 DNA stays, 39 bases, in frame from base 1.

Sequencing was done on a sample of CD4+ T cells from blood buffy coats. This clonotype was sampled from a human donor in good health. The chain couples TRBV6-1 to TRBJ1-1; the D gene is perhaps TRBD1, on 5 matching bases. The sequence in DNA is TGTGCCAGCAGGCAGCAACGGGGGACTGAAGCTTTCTTT. Its protein reads: CASRQQRGTEAFF.